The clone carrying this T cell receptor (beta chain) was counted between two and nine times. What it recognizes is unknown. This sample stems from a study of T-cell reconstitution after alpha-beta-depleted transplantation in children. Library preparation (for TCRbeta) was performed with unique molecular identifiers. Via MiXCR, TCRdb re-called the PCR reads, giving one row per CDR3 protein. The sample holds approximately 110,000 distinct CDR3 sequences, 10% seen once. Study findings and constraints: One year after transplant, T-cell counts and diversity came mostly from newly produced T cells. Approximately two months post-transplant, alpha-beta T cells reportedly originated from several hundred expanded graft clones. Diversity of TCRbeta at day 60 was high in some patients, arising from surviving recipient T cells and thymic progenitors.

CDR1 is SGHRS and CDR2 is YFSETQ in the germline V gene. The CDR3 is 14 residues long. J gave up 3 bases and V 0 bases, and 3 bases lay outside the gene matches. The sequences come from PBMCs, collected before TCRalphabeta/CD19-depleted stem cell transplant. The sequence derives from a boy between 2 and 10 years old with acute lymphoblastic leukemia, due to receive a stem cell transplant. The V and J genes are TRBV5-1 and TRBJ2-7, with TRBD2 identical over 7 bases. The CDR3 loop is CASSLGGGDYEQYF. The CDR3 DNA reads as TGCGCCAGCAGCTTGGGGGGGGGTGACTACGAGCAGTACTTC. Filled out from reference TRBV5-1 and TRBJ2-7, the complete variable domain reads KAGVTQTPRYLIKTRGQQVTLSCSPISGHRSVSWYQQTPGQGLQFLFEYFSETQRNKGNFPGRFSGRQFSNSRSEMNVSTLELGDSALYLCASSLGGGDYEQYFGPGTRLTVT.